This T cell receptor beta chain was captured by sequencing in a study of CD8+CD57+ T cells in acquired aplastic anemia (dated by TCRdb to 2017 to 2018). Regarding the complete study: A mean of roughly 2.9 ug of DNA, ranging from roughly 0.17 to 30 ug, was extracted from sorted CD4+ and CD8+ cells. An average of approximately 9.8 million reads for CD4+ cells and 11.0 million reads for CD8+ cells was obtained from healthy donor samples. What the research found in general, with its limitations: Roughly 29 CD8+ CDR3 sequences were found to be shared between patients and controls, but these sequences appeared to be highly expressed in patients and within the immunodominant clones of the patients. Patients and healthy controls showed no significant difference in CD8+ Simpson's diversity (P=0.060).

The study deep-sequenced TCR repertoires of sorted CD4+ and CD8+ blood T cells from severe aplastic anemia patients and healthy subjects. Ficoll-Paque density gradient centrifugation was used to isolate peripheral blood mononuclear cells. Before DNA was extracted, CD4+ and CD8+ T cells were sorted using either FACS or magnetic beads. Genomic DNA served as template for TCR beta VDJ combination and CDR3 sequence profiling. TCR repertoire sequencing was run on an Illumina HiSeq 2000. Regarding the original processing steps: TRBV/TRBJ rearrangement plots, CDR3 size and DJ length profiles, and Simpson's diversity index were used to evaluate the repertoires. Whichever DNA sequence was most abundant in the deep sequencing data was defined as the immunodominant clone. CDR3 amino acid sequences were checked for sharing across subjects and were also compared against the VDJdb database and published repertoires. The public sequencing data were trimmed at Q25 with fastp and processed into clonotypes with MiXCR by TCRdb, which kept only in-frame beta chains. A single entry per CDR3 protein holds the most common genes and DNA from its merged rows. The V and J calls reflect TCRdb's pipeline rather than the authors' work. The sample has hundreds of thousands of distinct CDR3 sequences on record, about 70% of them singletons. Clones ranked in the top ten supply less than 4% of the sample.

On this clonotype: Its recognized antigen is unknown. No quality values exist for individual bases; no much larger clone is one base distant.

The CDR3 has 12 amino acids, counting the end cysteine and phenylalanine. The retained sequence is limited to the CDR3, 36 bases, with the frame set at the first base. V ends up 3 bases short and J 9 bases short, with an unmatched junction base count of 2. Sequencing used sorted CD4+, CD8+, or CD8+CD57+ T cells (not recorded which) from PBMCs. This clonotype was sampled from a human donor in good health, serving as a control. The V and J segments used are TRBV12-3 or TRBV12-4 and TRBJ2-3; TRBD1 lines up with 8 middle nucleotides. Here the CDR3 is given as CASSFRDRTQYF. The sequence in DNA is TGTGCCAGCAGTTTTAGGGACAGGACGCAGTATTTT.